A single T cell receptor beta chain is shown here with its context. The table came from immunoSEQ multiplex PCR; TCRdb's copy has only in-frame clones and leaves some out. The sample has over 50,000 clones; nearly 90% are singletons. This sample is part of a study of T cell changes during pregnancy in multiple sclerosis. The V and J ends lost 6 bases and 2 bases, in that order; junction bases with no gene match: 8. The CDR3 length is 15 residues. Germline V gene data show CDR1 as KGHSH and CDR2 as LQKENI. The chain recombines TRBV18 with TRBJ2-7; 9 bases match TRBD1. The source was peripheral blood, collected in the first trimester of pregnancy. The receptor was derived from a female donor with multiple sclerosis, enrolled in a pregnancy study. The CDR3 protein is CASSPSGTGPYEQYF. The CDR3 nucleotides read TGTGCCAGCTCGCCATCCGGGACAGGGCCCTACGAGCAGTACTTC.